The 5 T cell receptor beta chains in this list originate from one sample, sequenced in a study of regulatory T cells in long-lasting Graves disease. For TCR beta, libraries came from iRepertoire HTBI primers and Arm-PCR of CDR3 regions. TCRdb recomputed calls from the multiplex PCR reads with MiXCR, one row per CDR3 protein. In the table there are hundreds of thousands of distinct CDR3 sequences, under 25% of which are singletons. The time point: persistent/refractory GD, antithyroid drugs over 5 years with positive TRAb. Extracted RNA from PBMCs served as the source of the TCR library. The input for sequencing was peripheral blood mononuclear cells (PBMCs), taken when the disease was refractory, from a patient treated with antithyroid drugs. The receptors derive from a female donor with Graves disease.

This clonotype was counted many times. The chain employs TRBV18 and TRBJ2-5; 8 positions agree with TRBD2. V lost 1 base and J lost 1; bases outside the gene matches: 5. The CDR3 has 16 residues. CDR1 KGHSH and CDR2 LQKENI come from the germline V gene. CDR3 sequence reads: CASSPLRGRFQETQYF. The CDR3 DNA follows: TGTGCCAGCTCACCACTGCGCGGGAGGTTCCAAGAGACCCAGTACTTC.

This clonotype was counted many times. The chain employs TRBV28 and TRBJ2-7; D is perhaps TRBD1 (6 bases). Per germline, CDR1 MDHEN and CDR2 SYDVKM. Deletions cut 7 bases from V and 0 bases from J, with 16 bases between. The CDR3 extends over 15 amino acids. CDR3 sequence reads: CASTLAGASSYEQYF. DNA of the CDR3: TGTGCCAGCACCCTAGCAGGGGCTTCCTCCTACGAGCAGTACTTC.

This clonotype has at least ten counts. The V and J genes are TRBV29-1 and TRBJ1-5, with D hard to call. This CDR3 contains 11 residues. The V end was cut by 3 bases, the J end by 4 bases, with 4 bases between. The germline gives CDR1 SQVTM, CDR2 ANQGSEA. CDR3 sequence reads: CSVDPNQPQHF. The CDR3 DNA sequence: TGCAGCGTTGACCCGAATCAGCCCCAGCATTTT.

This clonotype came up many times. The V and J genes are TRBV28 and TRBJ1-1; TRBD1 matches at 10 bases. Germline CDR1 is MDHEN and CDR2 is SYDVKM. The CDR3 has 13 residues. V lost 6 bases and J lost 10; bases outside the gene matches: 8. The chain's CDR3 is CASRIGTGATAFF. The CDR3 DNA sequence: TGTGCCAGCAGAATCGGGACAGGGGCTACAGCTTTCTTT.

This clonotype was seen a handful of times. With a far larger clone one base away, a read error is the likely cause. This chain connects TRBV12-3 or TRBV12-4 to TRBJ2-7; the D gene could be TRBD1 or TRBD2 (5 bases each). This CDR3 is built from 12 residues. V lost 3 bases and J 5 bases, leaving 8 bases between the germline ends. The CDR3 sequence: CASSLGVHEQYF. CDR3 in DNA: TGTGCCAGCAGTTTGGGGGTCCACGAGCAGTACTTC.